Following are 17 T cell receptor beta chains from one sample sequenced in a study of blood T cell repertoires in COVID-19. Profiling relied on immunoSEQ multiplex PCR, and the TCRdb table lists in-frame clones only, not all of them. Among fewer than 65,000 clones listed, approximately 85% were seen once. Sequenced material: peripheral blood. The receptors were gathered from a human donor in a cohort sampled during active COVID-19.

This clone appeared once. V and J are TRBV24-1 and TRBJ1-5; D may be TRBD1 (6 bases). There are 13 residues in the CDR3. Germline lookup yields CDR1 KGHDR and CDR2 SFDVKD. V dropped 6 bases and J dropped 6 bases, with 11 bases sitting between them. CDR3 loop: CATSRGMSQPQHF. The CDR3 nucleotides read TGTGCCACCAGTAGGGGGATGTCTCAGCCCCAGCATTTT.

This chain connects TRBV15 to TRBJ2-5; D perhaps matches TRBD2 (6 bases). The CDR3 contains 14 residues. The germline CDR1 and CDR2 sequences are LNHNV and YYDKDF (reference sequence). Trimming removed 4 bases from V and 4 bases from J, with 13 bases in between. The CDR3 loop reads CATSKPRGSETQYF. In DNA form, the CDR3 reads TGTGCCACCAGCAAACCGCGGGGATCAGAGACCCAGTACTTC.

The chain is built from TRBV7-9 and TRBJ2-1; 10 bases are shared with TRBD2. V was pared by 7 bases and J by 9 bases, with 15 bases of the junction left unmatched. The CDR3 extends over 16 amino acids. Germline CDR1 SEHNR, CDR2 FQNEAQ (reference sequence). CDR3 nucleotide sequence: TGTGCCAGCACCAAAGGAGGGCTAGCGGGGGCCACTGAGCAGTTCTTC. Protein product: CASTKGGLAGATEQFF.

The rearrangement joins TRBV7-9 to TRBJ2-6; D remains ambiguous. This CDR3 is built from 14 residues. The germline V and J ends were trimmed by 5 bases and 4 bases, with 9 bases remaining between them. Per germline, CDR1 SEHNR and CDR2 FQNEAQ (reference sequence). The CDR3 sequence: CASSPGSGANVLTF. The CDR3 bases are TGTGCCAGCAGCCCAGGCTCCGGGGCCAACGTCCTGACTTTC.

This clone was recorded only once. CDR3 loop: CASSLVASGNTGELFF. CDR3 in DNA: TGTGCCAGCAGCTTAGTGGCTAGCGGGAACACCGGGGAGCTGTTTTTT. V is TRBV7-8 and J is TRBJ2-2; TRBD2 matches at 7 bases. Germline CDR1 is SGHVS and CDR2 is FQNEAQ. This CDR3 has 16 residues. The V and J ends lost 1 base and 1 base, in that order; junction bases with no gene match: 3. Together with reference TRBV7-8 and TRBJ2-2, the CDR3 gives the full variable domain: GAGVSQSPRYKVAKRGQDVALRCDPISGHVSLFWYQQALGQGPEFLTYFQNEAQLDKSGLPSDRFFAERPEGSVSTLKIQRTQQEDSAVYLCASSLVASGNTGELFFGEGSRLTVL.

CDR3: CASSPLDREVSGEKLFF. The CDR3 nucleotides are TGTGCCAGCAGCCCGCTGGACAGGGAGGTATCGGGTGAAAAACTGTTTTTT. V usage is TRBV5-6 and J usage is TRBJ1-4; 8 bases match TRBD1. V lost 4 bases to trimming and J lost 7 bases; unmatched junction nucleotides: 15. The germline gives CDR1 SGHDT, CDR2 YYEEEE. CDR3 length equals 17 residues.

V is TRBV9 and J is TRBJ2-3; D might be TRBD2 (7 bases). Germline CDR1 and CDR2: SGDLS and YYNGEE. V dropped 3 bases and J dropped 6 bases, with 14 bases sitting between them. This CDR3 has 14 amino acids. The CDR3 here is CASSGGLGGDTQYF. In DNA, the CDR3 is TGTGCCAGCAGCGGCGGACTAGGGGGGGATACGCAGTATTTT.

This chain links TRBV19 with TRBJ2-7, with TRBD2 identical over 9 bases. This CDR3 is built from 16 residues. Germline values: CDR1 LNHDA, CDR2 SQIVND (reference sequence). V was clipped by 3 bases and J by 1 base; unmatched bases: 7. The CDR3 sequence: CASSISTSGPSYEQYF. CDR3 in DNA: TGTGCCAGTAGTATCTCGACTAGCGGTCCTTCCTACGAGCAGTACTTC.

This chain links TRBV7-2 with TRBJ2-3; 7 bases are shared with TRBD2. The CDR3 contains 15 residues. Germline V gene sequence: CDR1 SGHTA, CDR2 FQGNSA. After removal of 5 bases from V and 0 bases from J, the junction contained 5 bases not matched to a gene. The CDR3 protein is CASSGLGTSTDTQYF. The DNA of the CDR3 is TGTGCCAGCAGCGGACTAGGGACGAGCACAGATACGCAGTATTTT. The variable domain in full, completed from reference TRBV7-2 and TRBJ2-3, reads GAGVSQSPSNKVTEKGKDVELRCDPISGHTALYWYRQSLGQGLEFLIYFQGNSAPDKSGLPSDRFSAERTGGSVSTLTIQRTQQEDSAVYLCASSGLGTSTDTQYFGPGTRLTVL.

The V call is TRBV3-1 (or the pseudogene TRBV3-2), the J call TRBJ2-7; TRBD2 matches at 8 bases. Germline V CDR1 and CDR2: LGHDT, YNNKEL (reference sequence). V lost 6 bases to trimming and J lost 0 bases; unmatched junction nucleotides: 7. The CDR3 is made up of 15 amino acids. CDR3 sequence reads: CASSRVAGSSYEQYF. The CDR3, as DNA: TGTGCCAGCAGTAGAGTAGCGGGGAGCTCCTACGAGCAGTACTTC.

In nucleotides, the CDR3 is TGTGCCAGCAAGTTCGGAGGGGCAGATACGCAGTATTTT. Encoded protein: CASKFGGADTQYF. This chain links TRBV2 with TRBJ2-3; TRBD2 is a possible D gene (6 bases). This CDR3 spans 13 amino acids. Germline assignment: CDR1 SNHLY and CDR2 FYNNEI. Deletions cut 7 bases from V and 4 bases from J, with 12 bases between.

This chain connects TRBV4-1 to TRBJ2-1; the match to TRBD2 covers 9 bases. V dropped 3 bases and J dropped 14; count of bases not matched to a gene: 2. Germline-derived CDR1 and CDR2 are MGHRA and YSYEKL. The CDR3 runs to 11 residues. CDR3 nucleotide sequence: TGCGCCAGCAGCCAGCGGGGGGGCAAGTTCTTC. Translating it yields CASSQRGGKFF.

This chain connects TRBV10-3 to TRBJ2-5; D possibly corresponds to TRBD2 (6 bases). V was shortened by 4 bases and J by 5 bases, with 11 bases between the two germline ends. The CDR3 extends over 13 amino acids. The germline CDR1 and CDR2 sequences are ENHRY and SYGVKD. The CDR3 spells CAISVSGEETQYF. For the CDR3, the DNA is TGTGCCATCAGTGTTAGCGGTGAGGAGACCCAGTACTTC.

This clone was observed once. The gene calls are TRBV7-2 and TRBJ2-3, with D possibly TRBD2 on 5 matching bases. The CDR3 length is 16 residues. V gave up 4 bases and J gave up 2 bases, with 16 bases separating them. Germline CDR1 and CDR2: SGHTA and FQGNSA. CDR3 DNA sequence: TGTGCCAGCAGCTACACCCGAACTAGGTACACAGATACGCAGTATTTT. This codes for CASSYTRTRYTDTQYF.

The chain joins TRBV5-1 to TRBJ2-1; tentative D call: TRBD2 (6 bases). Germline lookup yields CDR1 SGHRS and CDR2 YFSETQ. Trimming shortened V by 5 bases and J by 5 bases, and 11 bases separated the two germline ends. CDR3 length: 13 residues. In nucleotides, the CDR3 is TGCGCCAGCAGTGGGGGGAACAACAATGAGCAGTTCTTC. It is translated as CASSGGNNNEQFF.

The CDR3 DNA sequence: TGCGCCAGCAGCCAAGATTTGAGGGGGTACACTGAAGCTTTCTTT. Its translation: CASSQDLRGYTEAFF. The chain has TRBV4-3 and TRBJ1-1, with a possible D match to TRBD1 (6 bases). This CDR3 is 15 amino acids long. The germline gives CDR1 LGHNA, CDR2 YSLEER. Trimming took 0 bases from V and 3 from J, leaving 11 bases between them.

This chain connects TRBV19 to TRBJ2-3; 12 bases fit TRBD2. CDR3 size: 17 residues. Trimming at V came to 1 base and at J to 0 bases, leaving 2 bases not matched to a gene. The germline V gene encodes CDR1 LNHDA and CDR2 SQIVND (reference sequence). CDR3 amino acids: CASSIAGLAGSTDTQYF. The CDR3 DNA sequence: TGTGCCAGTAGTATAGCCGGACTAGCGGGGAGCACAGATACGCAGTATTTT.